The next 24 T cell receptor beta chains were all read from a single sample in a study of OX40 agonist ivuxolimab in advanced cancers. The protocol was immunoSEQ multiplex PCR, while the TCRdb copy is restricted to in-frame clones and leaves out a portion. The sample records more than 55,000 clones, approximately 90% being singletons. The sample was CD4+ or CD8+ T cells sorted from blood, taken in a trial of the OX40 agonist ivuxolimab. All receptors derive from an adult with an advanced solid tumor such as melanoma, head and neck, liver or kidney cancer.

This clone was found many times. The rearrangement links TRBV7-3 to TRBJ2-1; TRBD2 matches at 8 bases. This CDR3 is 13 amino acids long. The V gene's germline CDR1 is SGHTA and CDR2 FQGTGA. The V segment lost 5 bases and the J segment 7 bases; nucleotides outside the gene matches: 4. CDR3 sequence: CASSLGLVNEQFF. The CDR3 nucleotides are TGTGCCAGCAGCCTGGGACTAGTGAATGAGCAGTTCTTC.

The V and J genes are TRBV18 and TRBJ2-7, with TRBD1 matching over 7 bases. With 6 bases clipped from V and 3 bases from J, the junction kept 11 bases outside the gene matches. The germline gives CDR1 KGHSH, CDR2 LQKENI. The CDR3 spans 15 residues. CDR3 protein: CASSLRQGSGYEQYF. CDR3 in DNA: TGTGCCAGCTCGCTTAGACAGGGTAGTGGCTACGAGCAGTACTTC.

This clone was picked up a small number of times. J is TRBJ2-3 and V is TRBV7-9, with D possibly being TRBD2 (6 bases). This CDR3 is built from 18 residues. The germline V gene encodes CDR1 SEHNR and CDR2 FQNEAQ (reference sequence). Deletions cut 1 base from V and 4 bases from J, with 21 bases between. CDR3 protein: CASSLVGHSGPAADTQYF. CDR3 coding DNA: TGTGCCAGCAGCTTAGTAGGGCATAGCGGACCCGCGGCAGATACGCAGTATTTT.

The chain joins TRBV7-9 to TRBJ2-2; 11 nucleotides line up with TRBD1. The CDR3 has 17 residues. Unmatched junction bases numbered 5, after V lost 1 base and J lost 4 bases. Germline CDR1 SEHNR, CDR2 FQNEAQ (reference sequence). The CDR3 nucleotides are TGTGCCAGCAGCTTAGGTGGACAGGGGGCACGCACCGGGGAGCTGTTTTTT. Translation gives CASSLGGQGARTGELFF.

The gene calls are TRBV4-1 and TRBJ2-1, with TRBD2 matching over 14 bases. Germline V gene data show CDR1 as MGHRA and CDR2 as YSYEKL. J was trimmed by 10 bases and V by 0 bases; bases with no gene match: 8. The CDR3 has 17 amino acids. The CDR3 protein is CASSQDYGTSGRGEQFF. The DNA of the CDR3 is TGCGCCAGCAGCCAAGATTATGGGACTAGCGGGAGAGGGGAGCAGTTCTTC.

This chain joins TRBV4-1 and TRBJ1-2; 8 bases agree with TRBD1. The ends lost 4 bases at V and 4 bases at J; junction bases unmatched: 8. Looked up from germline, CDR1 is MGHRA and CDR2 is YSYEKL. The CDR3 sequence is 15 residues long. DNA for the CDR3: TGCGCCAGCAGCCCTAGAGGACAGGGAACCTATGGCTACACCTTC. Protein sequence: CASSPRGQGTYGYTF.

The rearrangement links TRBV29-1 to TRBJ2-5; D gene uncertain. V lost 2 bases, J lost 4 bases, and 8 bases lay in between. The germline V gene encodes CDR1 SQVTM and CDR2 ANQGSEA. The CDR3 runs 12 residues. CDR3 sequence (DNA): TGCAGCGTTGAATCGGTCGGAGAGACCCAGTACTTC. It specifies CSVESVGETQYF.

This chain connects TRBV13 to TRBJ1-5, with D unclear. The length of the CDR3 is 12 residues. Trimming shortened V by 2 bases and J by 4 bases, and 3 bases separated the two germline ends. The germline V gene encodes CDR1 PRHDT and CDR2 FYEKMQ (reference sequence). The CDR3 DNA sequence: TGTGCCAGCAGCTTAAGGAATCAGCCCCAGCATTTT. Translation gives CASSLRNQPQHF.

The J gene is TRBJ2-3, the V gene TRBV29-1; 7 bases line up with TRBD2. V lost 0 bases, J lost 7 bases, and 4 bases stayed unmatched. Germline V lookup: CDR1 SQVTM, CDR2 ANQGSEA. CDR3 length equals 13 residues. CDR3 sequence: CSVEDSGSNTQYF. The CDR3 DNA reads TGCAGCGTTGAAGATAGCGGGTCAAATACGCAGTATTTT.

The V call is TRBV11-2, the J call TRBJ2-2; TRBD2 matches at 10 bases. This CDR3 is built from 18 residues. The germline V gene encodes CDR1 SGHAT and CDR2 FQNNGV. J gave up 2 bases and V 7 bases, and 13 bases lay outside the gene matches. This CDR3 reads CASTHGASGSLNTGELFF. DNA of the CDR3: TGTGCCAGCACGCACGGGGCTAGCGGGAGTCTCAACACCGGGGAGCTGTTTTTT.

The rearrangement uses TRBV18 and TRBJ2-1, with 9 bases lining up with TRBD2. V shed 1 base and J 7 bases; nucleotides not matched to a gene: 5. The germline V gene has CDR1 KGHSH and CDR2 LQKENI. This CDR3 is 15 amino acids long. The CDR3 DNA reads TGTGCCAGCTCACCACTAGCGGGAGAATTAAATGAGCAGTTCTTC. It encodes CASSPLAGELNEQFF. The full variable domain, with the rest looked up from reference TRBV18 and TRBJ2-1, is NAGVMQNPRHLVRRRGQEARLRCSPMKGHSHVYWYRQLPEEGLKFMVYLQKENIIDESGMPKERFSAEFPKEGPSILRIQQVVRGDSAAYFCASSPLAGELNEQFFGPGTRLTVL.

The rearrangement links TRBV19 to TRBJ1-5; D is possibly TRBD1 (5 bases). The germline V gene encodes CDR1 LNHDA and CDR2 SQIVND (reference sequence). The CDR3 has 15 residues. V was pared by 6 bases and J by 5 bases, with 17 bases between. The CDR3 region has the DNA TGTGCCAGTAGGGGGCCCGGGGGAATGGATCAGCCCCAGCATTTT. Encoded protein: CASRGPGGMDQPQHF.

The V gene is TRBV9, the J gene TRBJ2-2; TRBD1 matches at 9 bases. The junction had 10 bases not matched to a gene; V was cut back by 4 bases and J by 6 bases. Germline CDR1 and CDR2: SGDLS and YYNGEE. The CDR3 extends over 16 amino acids. The CDR3 DNA reads TGTGCCAGCAGCCCCCGGGGGGACAGGGCCTCCGGGGAGCTGTTTTTT. Its translation: CASSPRGDRASGELFF.

The chain couples TRBV6-1 to TRBJ1-6, with D uncertain. The germline V gene encodes CDR1 MNHNS and CDR2 SASEGT. Trimming took off 0 bases at V and 8 bases at J, with 8 bases between the two ends. The CDR3 runs 14 residues. CDR3 sequence (DNA): TGTGCCAGCAGTGAAGCCCTGGCGGATTCACCCCTCCACTTT. Its translation: CASSEALADSPLHF.

The J gene is TRBJ1-5, the V gene TRBV7-3, with 7 bases fitting TRBD1. This CDR3 contains 13 residues. J gave up 5 bases and V 5 bases, and 3 bases lay outside the gene matches. Per the germline V gene, CDR1 is SGHTA and CDR2 is FQGTGA. CDR3 loop: CASSAGGDQPQHF. In DNA form, the CDR3 reads TGTGCCAGCAGCGCAGGGGGGGATCAGCCCCAGCATTTT.

J is TRBJ1-6 and V is TRBV27; tentatively, D is TRBD1 (5 bases). This CDR3 is built from 14 residues. V was pared by 2 bases and J by 6 bases, with 8 bases between. Germline V gives CDR1 MNHEY, CDR2 SMNVEV (reference sequence). Here the CDR3 reads CASSLRQFNSPLHF. The CDR3 nucleotides read TGTGCCAGCAGTTTAAGACAGTTTAATTCACCCCTCCACTTT.

The CDR3 region is CASSINVGGTDTQYF. DNA of the CDR3: TGTGCCAGTAGTATTAACGTGGGTGGCACAGATACGCAGTATTTT. The chain links TRBV19 to TRBJ2-3; D ambiguous. The germline V gene encodes CDR1 LNHDA and CDR2 SQIVND (reference sequence). The CDR3 runs 15 residues. V was clipped by 3 bases and J by 1 base, with 11 bases between them.

The chain uses TRBV18 and TRBJ2-7; TRBD2 is a possible D gene (7 bases). CDR1 is KGHSH and CDR2 is LQKENI in the germline V gene. This CDR3 spans 17 amino acids. Trimming removed 6 bases from V and 3 bases from J, with 24 bases in between. The CDR3 DNA sequence: TGTGCCAGCTCGCCCGGCCTACGGGGGGCTATGGTCTACGAGCAGTACTTC. It yields the protein CASSPGLRGAMVYEQYF.

This chain links TRBV19 with TRBJ2-2; TRBD1 or TRBD2 may be the D gene (7 bases each). Trimming removed 3 bases from V and 2 bases from J, with 10 bases in between. Germline V gives CDR1 LNHDA, CDR2 SQIVND (reference sequence). The CDR3 runs 15 residues. CDR3 in amino acids: CASSMGGGNTGELFF. Here the CDR3 DNA reads TGTGCCAGTAGTATGGGAGGGGGCAACACCGGGGAGCTGTTTTTT.

The V call is TRBV9, the J call TRBJ2-1; D gene unclear. The CDR3 has 16 residues. CDR1 and CDR2 (germline): SGDLS, YYNGEE. Trimming cost V 0 bases and J 0 bases, with 10 bases left between them. The CDR3 coding sequence is TGTGCCAGCAGCGTAGGGGGTCCGAGCTCCTACAATGAGCAGTTCTTC. It codes for CASSVGGPSSYNEQFF.

CDR3 nucleotides: TGTGCCAGCTCACAGGGACAGGGGCCTTCCTATGGCTACACCTTC. This sequence encodes CASSQGQGPSYGYTF. The chain recombines TRBV18 with TRBJ1-2; 10 bases line up with TRBD1. Germline CDR1 and CDR2: KGHSH and LQKENI. This CDR3 spans 15 amino acids. Trimming took 4 bases from V and 4 from J; bases not matched to a gene: 6.

J is TRBJ1-1 and V is TRBV5-1; TRBD1 might be the D (5 bases). Germline CDR1 is SGHRS and CDR2 is YFSETQ. The CDR3 is made up of 13 amino acids. V dropped 4 bases and J dropped 4 bases, with 11 bases sitting between them. The CDR3 reads CASSIRVGTEAFF. The CDR3, as DNA: TGCGCCAGCAGCATCAGGGTGGGCACTGAAGCTTTCTTT.

The chain uses TRBV5-6 and TRBJ2-5, with 7 bases that match TRBD1. Germline CDR1 and CDR2: SGHDT and YYEEEE. V lost 3 bases to trimming and J lost 2 bases; unmatched junction nucleotides: 7. CDR3 length: 15 residues. This chain's CDR3 is CASSSSPTGQETQYF. The CDR3 coding sequence is TGTGCCAGCAGCTCCTCCCCGACAGGGCAAGAGACCCAGTACTTC.

The genes are TRBV15 and TRBJ1-1, with unresolved D. Trimming pared 0 bases from V and 4 bases from J, leaving 9 bases between. The CDR3 spans 14 residues. The germline gives CDR1 LNHNV, CDR2 YYDKDF (reference sequence). The DNA of the CDR3 is TGTGCCACCAGCAGAGATTCCGGGGTCACTGAAGCTTTCTTT. Its protein is CATSRDSGVTEAFF.